Each of the 8 T cell receptor beta chains below was sequenced from the same sample in a study of patients and donors after allogeneic stem cell transplantation. TCRdb independently ran MiXCR on the RT-PCR reads; one entry per CDR3 protein. The profile covers fewer than 250,000 distinct CDR3 sequences, with 13% to 15% appearing a single time and under 14% taken by the ten largest. The sequenced material came from blood, either unsorted or a sorted T cell fraction (not recorded which). The source is a human donor who was either an allogeneic HSCT recipient or a stem cell or donor lymphocyte infusion donor (not recorded which). It is not recorded whose cells these are; they may come from a transplant donor.

J is TRBJ1-5 and V is TRBV5-1, with 9 bases aligning to TRBD1. CDR1 and CDR2 from the germline V gene are SGHRS and YFSETQ. The junction had 16 bases not matched to a gene; V was cut back by 4 bases and J by 2 bases. CDR3 length: 19 residues. CDR3 bases: TGCGCCAGCAGCGAGAGGAAACGGGACAGGGATATTGGCAATCAGCCCCAGCATTTT. Translating gives CASSERKRDRDIGNQPQHF.

The CDR3 nucleotides are TGTGCCAGCAAGAGCACAGGAGGGAGGGTCACCGGGGAGCTGTTTTTT. This encodes CASKSTGGRVTGELFF. The chain couples TRBV6-1 to TRBJ2-2; TRBD2 agrees at 7 bases. V dropped 7 bases and J dropped 4; count of bases not matched to a gene: 12. CDR1 is MNHNS, CDR2 SASEGT, per germline. The CDR3 consists of 16 residues.

The V and J genes are TRBV29-1 and TRBJ1-2, with 9 bases matching TRBD1. Germline V gene sequence: CDR1 SQVTM, CDR2 ANQGSEA. The CDR3 has 14 amino acids. After removal of 0 bases from V and 5 bases from J, the junction contained 4 bases not matched to a gene. This CDR3 is CSVEETGGKYGYTF. CDR3 nucleotide sequence: TGCAGCGTTGAAGAGACAGGGGGTAAATATGGCTACACCTTC.

This clonotype has ten or more counts. The J gene is TRBJ1-2, the V gene TRBV7-8; the match to TRBD1 covers 7 bases. The CDR3 has 16 amino acids. The germline V gene encodes CDR1 SGHVS and CDR2 FQNEAQ. Germline trimming cut 5 bases from V and 1 base from J; bases unmatched to any gene: 10. CDR3: CASSPFRDSYNYGYTF. The DNA of the CDR3 is TGTGCCAGCAGCCCTTTCCGGGACAGCTATAACTATGGCTACACCTTC.

The genes are TRBV27 and TRBJ1-1; D gene unclear. The CDR3 covers 14 residues. Trimming took off 6 bases at V and 0 bases at J, with 11 bases between the two ends. CDR1 and CDR2 from the germline V gene are MNHEY and SMNVEV (reference sequence). The CDR3 sequence is CASRDPGLNTEAFF. CDR3 nucleotides: TGTGCCAGCAGGGACCCCGGGTTGAACACTGAAGCTTTCTTT.

The chain carries TRBV3-1 and TRBJ1-6; no clear D. Trimming stripped 0 bases from V and 10 bases from J, with 4 bases between. Looked up from germline, CDR1 is LGHDT and CDR2 is YNNKEL (reference sequence). The CDR3 consists of 12 residues. The CDR3 DNA follows: TGTGCCAGCAGCCAAGACAGATCACCCCTCCACTTT. It yields the protein CASSQDRSPLHF.

This clonotype was picked up a small number of times. The V call is TRBV6-1, the J call TRBJ1-4, with TRBD1 identical over 8 bases. Trimming at V came to 7 bases and at J to 7 bases, leaving 8 bases not matched to a gene. The CDR3 has 14 amino acids. From germline, CDR1 is MNHNS and CDR2 SASEGT. The CDR3 sequence: CASKDRGVSEKLFF. The CDR3 DNA reads TGTGCCAGCAAAGACAGGGGTGTAAGTGAAAAACTGTTTTTT.

The sample holds a few counts of this clonotype. The rearrangement uses TRBV6-1 and TRBJ2-3; D unclear. The CDR3 consists of 13 residues. Looked up from germline, CDR1 is MNHNS and CDR2 is SASEGT. Between the trimmed V and J ends, which lost 8 bases and 2 bases, there was a span of 11 bases. Here the CDR3 reads CASRRPNTDTQYF. The CDR3 nucleotides are TGTGCCAGCCGCCGCCCTAACACAGATACGCAGTATTTT.